These 19 T cell receptor beta chains were sequenced from one sample in a study of vaccination effects on CD4 cells after COVID-19. No cognate antigen is known for these TCRs. Using immunoSEQ multiplex PCR, the repertoire was profiled, and TCRdb retains in-frame clones only, with some absent. The top ten clones hold 6% of a sample with roughly 50,000 clones, more than 70% of them seen once. Pools of viral peptides were used by the ViraFEST assay to expand antigen-specific CD4+ T cells ahead of sequencing. Culture proceeded for nine to eleven days, and CD4+ T cells were then isolated. Recipients of the vaccine had no prior SARS-CoV-2 infection and negative nucleocapsid antibodies. The starting material was CD4+ T cells from PBMCs cultured with HCoV-OC43 spike peptides, obtained before COVID-19 vaccination. Subset in this sample: HCoV-OC43 spike overlapping peptide pool stimulation. The receptors were gathered from a human donor who received a COVID-19 vaccine.

This clone was counted between two and nine times. The chain is built from TRBV19 and TRBJ2-4; the D call may be TRBD1 or TRBD2 (5 bases each). CDR1 is LNHDA, CDR2 SQIVND, per germline (reference sequence). There are 16 residues in the CDR3. The germline V and J ends were trimmed by 4 bases and 7 bases, with 20 bases remaining between them. In DNA form, the CDR3 reads TGTGCCAGTAGTAGAGACAAAATCGGGGCCGGGAACATTCAGTACTTC. Encoded protein: CASSRDKIGAGNIQYF. Variable domain in full (rest from reference TRBV19 and TRBJ2-4): DGGITQSPKYLFRKEGQNVTLSCEQNLNHDAMYWYRQDPGQGLRLIYYSQIVNDFQKGDIAEGYSVSREKKESFPLTVTSAQKNPTAFYLCASSRDKIGAGNIQYFGAGTRLSVL.

This clone showed up just a few times. The V call is TRBV6-6, the J call TRBJ2-3; 10 bases map to TRBD1. The CDR3 has 14 amino acids. Per the germline V gene, CDR1 is MNHNY and CDR2 is SVGAGI (reference sequence). The V gene end was trimmed by 6 bases and the J gene end by 5 bases; junction bases not matched to a gene: 5. CDR3 protein: CASRPTGGEDTQYF. CDR3 in DNA: TGTGCCAGCAGGCCGACAGGGGGCGAAGATACGCAGTATTTT.

This sequence joins TRBV6-6 and TRBJ2-5, with 7 bases that match TRBD1. Trimming removed 8 bases from V and 5 bases from J; junction bases left unmatched: 8. The CDR3 contains 13 residues. The germline CDR1 and CDR2 sequences are MNHNY and SVGAGI (reference sequence). CDR3 region: CASARQGDETQYF. The CDR3 coding sequence is TGTGCCAGCGCCCGACAGGGTGACGAGACCCAGTACTTC.

This rearrangement joins TRBV6-5 to TRBJ2-5; the D gene is possibly TRBD2 (6 bases). The CDR3 totals 14 residues. The ends were cut back, 5 bases at V and 7 bases at J, with 17 bases in the middle. The germline V gene encodes CDR1 MNHEY and CDR2 SVGAGI. CDR3 coding DNA: TGTGCCAGCAGTCCATTGACGGGGCGGGGGACCCAGTACTTC. It codes for CASSPLTGRGTQYF.

V is TRBV6-2 or TRBV6-3 and J is TRBJ2-4; a weak D match, TRBD2 (6 bases). This CDR3 spans 15 amino acids. CDR1 is MNHEY, CDR2 SVGEGT, per germline. V was clipped by 5 bases and J by 9 bases, with 20 bases between them. Written as DNA, the CDR3 is TGTGCCAGCAGTCCGCTAGAGACTAGAGGTGGCATTCAGTACTTC. Protein product: CASSPLETRGGIQYF.

DNA of the CDR3: TGTGCCAGCAGCTCTGGATGGAGCTACGAGCAGTACGTC. It yields the protein CASSSGWSYEQYV. V is TRBV5-5 and J is TRBJ2-7; no reliable D call. V was pared by 3 bases and J by 3 bases, with 10 bases between. The germline V gene has CDR1 SGHKS and CDR2 YYEKEE (reference sequence). The CDR3 is 13 amino acids.

The chain couples TRBV29-1 to TRBJ2-3; D is ambiguous. The CDR3 totals 13 residues. Trimming pared 0 bases from V and 0 bases from J, leaving 4 bases between. CDR1 is SQVTM, CDR2 ANQGSEA, per germline. This CDR3 reads CSVEEGSTDTQYF. The CDR3, as DNA: TGCAGCGTTGAAGAGGGCAGCACAGATACGCAGTATTTT.

This clone appeared once. The chain combines TRBV7-2 with TRBJ2-1; D is possibly TRBD2 (6 bases). V dropped 5 bases and J dropped 8 bases, with 13 bases sitting between them. CDR1 and CDR2 from the germline V gene are SGHTA and FQGNSA. The CDR3 length is 13 residues. DNA for the CDR3: TGTGCCAGCAGCACGACTAGTTTACATGAGCAGTTCTTC. It codes for CASSTTSLHEQFF.

The CDR3 reads CASSEAPTGYNYGYTF. The CDR3 DNA follows: TGTGCCAGCAGCGAAGCGCCAACAGGGTATAACTATGGCTACACCTTC. The chain employs TRBV7-2 and TRBJ1-2; tentative D call: TRBD1 (6 bases). V lost 5 bases to trimming and J lost 1 base, with 17 bases between them. This CDR3 spans 16 amino acids. Per germline, CDR1 SGHTA and CDR2 FQGNSA.

The chain links TRBV2 to TRBJ2-3; D remains ambiguous. Between the trimmed V and J ends, which lost 5 bases and 2 bases, there was a span of 5 bases. The germline gives CDR1 SNHLY, CDR2 FYNNEI. This CDR3 spans 12 amino acids. DNA of the CDR3: TGTGCCAGCAGTCGGAACACAGATACGCAGTATTTT. Translation gives CASSRNTDTQYF.

The V gene is TRBV24-1, the J gene TRBJ1-2; D is unclear. CDR1 is KGHDR, CDR2 SFDVKD, per germline. The CDR3 runs 13 residues. Trimming cost V 12 bases and J 0 bases, with 13 bases left between them. The CDR3 here is CAAAVAANYGYTF. CDR3 nucleotides: TGTGCCGCCGCTGTTGCCGCTAACTATGGCTACACCTTC.

The CDR3: CASRFSPPQGTDTQYF. For the CDR3, the DNA is TGTGCCAGCAGATTCTCACCACCCCAGGGCACAGATACGCAGTATTTT. The genes are TRBV27 and TRBJ2-3; D is unresolved. Germline values: CDR1 MNHEY, CDR2 SMNVEV (reference sequence). Trimming pared 6 bases from V and 1 base from J, leaving 17 bases between. This CDR3 is 16 amino acids long.

This clone was seen more than once but under ten times. The chain employs TRBV30 and TRBJ1-6; 7 bases are a match to TRBD1. With V trimmed by 0 bases and J by 6 bases, 5 bases remained unmatched. CDR3 length equals 15 residues. The germline V gene has CDR1 GTSNPN and CDR2 SVGIG (reference sequence). CDR3 sequence: CAWSVGGTANSPLHF. Here the CDR3 DNA reads TGTGCCTGGAGTGTTGGCGGGACAGCTAATTCACCCCTCCACTTT.

This clone has just a few counts. This rearrangement joins TRBV7-6 to TRBJ1-5; 9 positions agree with TRBD1. Trimming at V came to 5 bases and at J to 3 bases, leaving 5 bases not matched to a gene. Germline-derived CDR1 and CDR2 are SGHVS and FNYEAQ. The length of the CDR3 is 15 residues. CDR3 nucleotide sequence: TGTGCCAGCAGCCCGGGACAGGGCGTCAATCAGCCCCAGCATTTT. Translating gives CASSPGQGVNQPQHF. Together with reference TRBV7-6 and TRBJ1-5, the CDR3 gives the full variable domain: GAGVSQSPRYKVTKRGQDVALRCDPISGHVSLYWYRQALGQGPEFLTYFNYEAQQDKSGLPNDRFSAERPEGSISTLTIQRTEQRDSAMYRCASSPGQGVNQPQHFGDGTRLSIL.

The genes are TRBV18 and TRBJ2-2; D is possibly TRBD1 or TRBD2 (5 bases each). The CDR3 loop spans 15 amino acids. V lost 4 bases and J 0 bases, leaving 9 bases between the germline ends. The germline V gene encodes CDR1 KGHSH and CDR2 LQKENI. CDR3 nucleotides: TGTGCCAGCTCACACGGGACGGCGAACACCGGGGAGCTGTTTTTT. It yields the protein CASSHGTANTGELFF.

This clone was recorded a few times. V is TRBV20-1 and J is TRBJ1-2; 10 nucleotides align to TRBD1. V was pared by 3 bases and J by 2 bases, with 12 bases of the junction left unmatched. CDR3 length: 17 amino acids. CDR1 and CDR2 from the germline V gene are DFQATT and SNEGSKA (reference sequence). The CDR3: CSASKSGTGASNYGYTF. In DNA form, the CDR3 reads TGCAGTGCTAGTAAGTCCGGGACAGGGGCCTCCAACTATGGCTACACCTTC.

The chain has TRBV12-3 or TRBV12-4 and TRBJ1-2; D may be TRBD1 (6 bases). V dropped 6 bases and J dropped 7 bases, with 15 bases sitting between them. The CDR3 is 13 amino acids. The CDR3 spells CASSPGAGVGYTF. The CDR3 DNA is TGTGCCAGCAGCCCTGGGGCAGGGGTTGGCTACACCTTC.

CDR3 bases: TGTGCCAGCAGCTTAGGTGGGGGGAGAATCCATTCACCCCTCCACTTT. This gives the protein CASSLGGGRIHSPLHF. The rearrangement links TRBV7-2 to TRBJ1-6; possible D gene TRBD1, 5 bases. The CDR3 extends over 16 amino acids. Trimming removed 1 base at V and 8 bases at J, with 15 bases between. Germline values: CDR1 SGHTA, CDR2 FQGNSA.

The chain links TRBV6-1 to TRBJ2-7; TRBD2 might be the D (7 bases). The germline V gene has CDR1 MNHNS and CDR2 SASEGT. The V and J ends lost 2 bases and 6 bases respectively, with 11 bases between them. This CDR3 region has 13 residues. The CDR3, as DNA: TGTGCCAGCAGTGAAAGGGGGGGAGGCGAGCAGTACGTC. It yields the protein CASSERGGGEQYV.